This T cell receptor beta chain was sequenced during a study of immune evolution from preneoplasia to lung adenocarcinoma. Overall study results and limits: Later-stage lesions appeared to have more T cells, more diversity, less clonality. Top clone share appeared to fall from AAH through AIS, MIA, adenocarcinoma.

TCRdb's copy holds only in-frame clones and misses some; the assay was immunoSEQ multiplex PCR. The sample shows about 5,200 clones, about 80% of them seen only once. Concerning this clone: Its target is unknown.

V gave up 3 bases and J gave up 2 bases, with 8 bases separating them. Germline lookup yields CDR1 MNHEY and CDR2 SMNVEV (reference sequence). This CDR3 spans 14 amino acids. Patient tissue came from resections in Japan or China, 2014–2017. H&E slides confirmed each diagnosis, reviewed by two pathologists independently. The V and J genes are TRBV27 and TRBJ1-5, with D maybe TRBD1 (6 bases). The sample consisted of FFPE normal lung tissue adjacent to the tumor. The TCR was taken from a person aged 55 to 75 with lung adenocarcinoma. CDR3 bases: TGTGCCAGCAGTTTTGGGGGCCGCAATCAGCCCCAGCATTTT. It yields the protein CASSFGGRNQPQHF.